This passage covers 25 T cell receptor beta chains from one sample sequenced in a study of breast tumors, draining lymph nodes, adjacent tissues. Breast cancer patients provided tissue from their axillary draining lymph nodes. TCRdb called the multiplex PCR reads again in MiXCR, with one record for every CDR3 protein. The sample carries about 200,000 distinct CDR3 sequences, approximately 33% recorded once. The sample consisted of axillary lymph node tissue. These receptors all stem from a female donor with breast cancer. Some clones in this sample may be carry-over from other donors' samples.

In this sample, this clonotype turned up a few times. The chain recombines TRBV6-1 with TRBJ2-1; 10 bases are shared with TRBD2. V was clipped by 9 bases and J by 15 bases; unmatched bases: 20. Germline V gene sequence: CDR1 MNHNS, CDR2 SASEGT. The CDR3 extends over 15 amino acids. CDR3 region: CASTSGTANTIPPFF. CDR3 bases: TGTGCCAGTACTAGCGGGACAGCAAATACCATCCCTCCGTTCTTC.

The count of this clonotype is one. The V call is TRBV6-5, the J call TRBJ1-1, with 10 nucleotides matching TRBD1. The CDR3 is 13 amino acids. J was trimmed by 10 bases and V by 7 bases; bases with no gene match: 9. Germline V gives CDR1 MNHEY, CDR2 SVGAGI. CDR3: CASTQGTGEGAFF. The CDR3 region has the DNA TGTGCCAGCACCCAAGGGACAGGGGAAGGAGCTTTCTTT.

The CDR3: CAWGRQGAGEQFF. Here the CDR3 DNA reads TGTGCCTGGGGAAGACAGGGGGCGGGTGAGCAGTTCTTC. V gene TRBV30 combines with J gene TRBJ2-1; TRBD1 aligns across 10 bases. The CDR3 runs to 13 residues. Trimming removed 5 bases from V and 9 bases from J; junction bases left unmatched: 7. Germline lookup yields CDR1 GTSNPN and CDR2 SVGIG (reference sequence).

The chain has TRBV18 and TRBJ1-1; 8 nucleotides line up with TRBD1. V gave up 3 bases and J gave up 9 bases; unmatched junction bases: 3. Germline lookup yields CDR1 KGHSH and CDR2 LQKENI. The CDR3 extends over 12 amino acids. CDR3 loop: CASSPDRAQAFF. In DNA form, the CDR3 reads TGTGCCAGCTCACCGGACAGGGCCCAAGCTTTCTTT.

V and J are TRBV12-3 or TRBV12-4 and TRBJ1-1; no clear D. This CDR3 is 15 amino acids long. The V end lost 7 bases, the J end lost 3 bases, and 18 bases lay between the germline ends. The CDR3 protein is CASTPSEFRDTEAFF. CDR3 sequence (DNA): TGTGCCAGCACCCCGTCCGAATTTAGGGACACTGAAGCTTTCTTT.

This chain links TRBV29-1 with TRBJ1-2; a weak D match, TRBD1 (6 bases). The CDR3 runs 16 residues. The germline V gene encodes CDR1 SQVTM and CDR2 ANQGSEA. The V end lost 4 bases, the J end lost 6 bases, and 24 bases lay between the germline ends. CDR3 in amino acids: CSVAGTSGGARNGYTF. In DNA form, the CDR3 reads TGCAGCGTTGCGGGGACTAGCGGGGGGGCGCGGAATGGCTACACCTTC.

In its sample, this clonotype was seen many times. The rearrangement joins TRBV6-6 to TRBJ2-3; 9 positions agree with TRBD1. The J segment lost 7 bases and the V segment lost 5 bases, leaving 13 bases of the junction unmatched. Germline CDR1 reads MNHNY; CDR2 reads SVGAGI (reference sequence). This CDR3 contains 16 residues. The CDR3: CASSRSLGTGSHTQYF. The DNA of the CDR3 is TGTGCCAGCAGTCGATCCCTGGGGACAGGGTCGCATACGCAGTATTTT.

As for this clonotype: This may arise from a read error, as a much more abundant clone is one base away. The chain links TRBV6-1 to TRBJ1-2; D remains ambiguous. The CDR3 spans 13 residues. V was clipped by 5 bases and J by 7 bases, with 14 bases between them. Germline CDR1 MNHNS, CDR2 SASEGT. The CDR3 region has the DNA TGTGCCAGCAGTCAAGAACTGTACCTTGGCTACACCTTC. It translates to CASSQELYLGYTF.

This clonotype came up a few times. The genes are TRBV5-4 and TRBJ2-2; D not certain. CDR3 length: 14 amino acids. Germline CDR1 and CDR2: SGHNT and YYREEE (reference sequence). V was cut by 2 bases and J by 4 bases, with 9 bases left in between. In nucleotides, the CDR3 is TGTGCCAGCAGCTTTACTCAATCCACCGGGGAGCTGTTTTTT. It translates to CASSFTQSTGELFF. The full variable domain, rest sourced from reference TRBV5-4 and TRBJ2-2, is ETGVTQSPTHLIKTRGQQVTLRCSSQSGHNTVSWYQQALGQGPQFIFQYYREEENGRGNFPPRFSGLQFPNYSSELNVNALELDDSALYLCASSFTQSTGELFFGEGSRLTVL.

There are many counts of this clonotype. The CDR3 DNA follows: TGTGCCAGCAGTCAGCATCTAGCGTTGAAGAGCACCGGGGAGCTGTTTTTT. This encodes CASSQHLALKSTGELFF. The gene calls are TRBV6-2 or TRBV6-3 and TRBJ2-2; D might be TRBD2 (6 bases). Germline CDR1 reads MNHEY; CDR2 reads SVGEGT. Between the trimmed V and J ends, which lost 5 bases and 4 bases, there was a span of 20 bases. CDR3 length equals 17 residues.

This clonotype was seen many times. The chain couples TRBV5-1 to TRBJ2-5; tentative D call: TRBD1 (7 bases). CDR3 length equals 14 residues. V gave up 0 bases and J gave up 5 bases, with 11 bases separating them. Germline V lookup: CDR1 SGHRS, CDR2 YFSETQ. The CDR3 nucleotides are TGCGCCAGCAGCTTGGAGGGGGCGGGGGAGACCCAGTACTTC. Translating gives CASSLEGAGETQYF.

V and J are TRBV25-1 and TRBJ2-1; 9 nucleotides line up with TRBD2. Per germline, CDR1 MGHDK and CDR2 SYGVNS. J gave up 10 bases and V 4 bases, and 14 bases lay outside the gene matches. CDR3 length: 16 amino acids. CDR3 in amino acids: CASSGARTSANREQFF. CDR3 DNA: TGTGCCAGCAGTGGGGCCCGGACTAGCGCCAATAGAGAGCAGTTCTTC.

The CDR3 nucleotides are TGCAGCGTTGAGGCCGGAAAGGGGGCTGGTCAGCCCCAGCATTTT. It codes for CSVEAGKGAGQPQHF. The chain combines TRBV29-1 with TRBJ1-5; the match to TRBD1 covers 7 bases. Trimming cost V 3 bases and J 6 bases; bases outside gene matches: 11. The CDR3 is made up of 15 amino acids. The germline V gene encodes CDR1 SQVTM and CDR2 ANQGSEA.

The chain's CDR3 is CAGALGDWLSTDTQYF. The CDR3 DNA sequence: TGTGCCGGCGCCCTTGGGGACTGGTTATCCACAGATACGCAGTATTTT. This chain uses TRBV7-2 with TRBJ2-3; D perhaps matches TRBD2 (6 bases). Germline-derived CDR1 and CDR2 are SGHTA and FQGNSA. The CDR3 is made up of 16 amino acids. V was trimmed by 11 bases and J by 2 bases, leaving 23 bases between them.

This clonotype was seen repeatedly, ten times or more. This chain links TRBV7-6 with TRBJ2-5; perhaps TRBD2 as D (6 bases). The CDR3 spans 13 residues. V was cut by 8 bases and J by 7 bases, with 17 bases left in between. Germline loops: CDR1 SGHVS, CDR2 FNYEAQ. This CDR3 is CASFPGRPGTQYF. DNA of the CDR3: TGTGCCAGCTTCCCTGGGAGGCCGGGGACCCAGTACTTC.

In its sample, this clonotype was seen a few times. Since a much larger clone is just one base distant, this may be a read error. The CDR3 loop reads CASSHNVGSYGYTF. CDR3 nucleotide sequence: TGTGCCAGCAGTCACAACGTGGGTAGCTATGGCTACACCTTC. The chain uses TRBV6-4 and TRBJ1-2; D gene uncertain. Trimming cost V 5 bases and J 4 bases, with 14 bases left between them. CDR1 is MRHNA, CDR2 SNTAGT, per germline. This CDR3 is built from 14 residues.

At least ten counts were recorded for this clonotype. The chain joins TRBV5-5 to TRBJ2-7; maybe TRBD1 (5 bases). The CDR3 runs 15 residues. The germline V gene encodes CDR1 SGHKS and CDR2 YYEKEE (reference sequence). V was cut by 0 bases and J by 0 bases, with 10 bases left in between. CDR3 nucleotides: TGTGCCAGCAGCTTGGTGGCGACAGTCTCCTACGAGCAGTACTTC. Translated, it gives CASSLVATVSYEQYF.

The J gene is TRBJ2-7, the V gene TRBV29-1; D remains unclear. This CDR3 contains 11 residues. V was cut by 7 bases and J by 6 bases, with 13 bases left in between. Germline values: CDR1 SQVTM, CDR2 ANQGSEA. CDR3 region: CSAPRRCEQYF. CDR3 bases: TGCAGCGCTCCTCGACGGTGCGAGCAGTACTTC.

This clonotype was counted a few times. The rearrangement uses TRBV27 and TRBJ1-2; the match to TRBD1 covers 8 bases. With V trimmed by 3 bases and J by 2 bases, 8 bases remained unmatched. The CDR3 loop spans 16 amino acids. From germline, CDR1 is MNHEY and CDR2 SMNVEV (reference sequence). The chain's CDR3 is CASSLFAGGANYGYTF. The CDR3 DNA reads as TGTGCCAGCAGTTTGTTCGCAGGGGGCGCGAACTATGGCTACACCTTC.

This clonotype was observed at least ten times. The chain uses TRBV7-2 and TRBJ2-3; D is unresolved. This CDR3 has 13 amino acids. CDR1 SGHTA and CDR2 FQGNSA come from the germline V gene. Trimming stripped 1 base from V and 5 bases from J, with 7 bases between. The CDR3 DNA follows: TGTGCCAGCAGCTTAGAGACGGGAGATACGCAGTATTTT. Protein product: CASSLETGDTQYF. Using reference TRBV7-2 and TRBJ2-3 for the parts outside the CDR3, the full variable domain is GAGVSQSPSNKVTEKGKDVELRCDPISGHTALYWYRQSLGQGLEFLIYFQGNSAPDKSGLPSDRFSAERTGGSVSTLTIQRTQQEDSAVYLCASSLETGDTQYFGPGTRLTVL.

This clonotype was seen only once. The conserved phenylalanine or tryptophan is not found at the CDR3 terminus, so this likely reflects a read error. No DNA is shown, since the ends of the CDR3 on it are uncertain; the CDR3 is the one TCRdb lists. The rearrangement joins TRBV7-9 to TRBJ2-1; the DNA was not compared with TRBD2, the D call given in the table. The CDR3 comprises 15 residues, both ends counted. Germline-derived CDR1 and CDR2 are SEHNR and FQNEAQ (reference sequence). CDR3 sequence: CASSLSTSGSDEQLC.

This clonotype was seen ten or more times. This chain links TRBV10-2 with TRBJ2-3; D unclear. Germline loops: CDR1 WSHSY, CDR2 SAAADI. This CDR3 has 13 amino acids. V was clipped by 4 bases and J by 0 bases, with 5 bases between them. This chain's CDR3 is CASSVPSTDTQYF. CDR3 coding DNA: TGCGCCAGCAGTGTACCGAGCACAGATACGCAGTATTTT.

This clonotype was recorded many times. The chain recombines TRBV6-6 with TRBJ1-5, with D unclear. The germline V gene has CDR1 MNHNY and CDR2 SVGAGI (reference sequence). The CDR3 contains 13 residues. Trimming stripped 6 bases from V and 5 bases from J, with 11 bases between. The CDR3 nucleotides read TGTGCCAGCAGGGACCAGGTCGATCAGCCCCAGCATTTT. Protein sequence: CASRDQVDQPQHF.

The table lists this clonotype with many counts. The CDR3 loop is CASSSTSGSRTDTQYF. CDR3 coding DNA: TGTGCCAGCAGCTCGACTAGCGGGAGCCGCACAGATACGCAGTATTTT. The chain has TRBV7-8 and TRBJ2-3, with 12 bases fitting TRBD2. Losses at the gene ends were 4 bases for V and 1 base for J; bases not matched to a gene: 3. From germline, CDR1 is SGHVS and CDR2 FQNEAQ. CDR3 length: 16 amino acids.

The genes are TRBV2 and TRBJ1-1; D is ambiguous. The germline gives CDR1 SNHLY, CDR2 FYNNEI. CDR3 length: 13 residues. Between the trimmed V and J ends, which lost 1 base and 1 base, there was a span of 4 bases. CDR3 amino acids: CASSEGGNTEAFF. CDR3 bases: TGTGCCAGCAGTGAAGGGGGGAACACTGAAGCTTTCTTT. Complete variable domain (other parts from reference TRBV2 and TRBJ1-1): EPEVTQTPSHQVTQMGQEVILRCVPISNHLYFYWYRQILGQKVEFLVSFYNNEISEKSEIFDDQFSVERPDGSNFTLKIRSTKLEDSAMYFCASSEGGNTEAFFGQGTRLTVV.